This is a list of T cell receptor beta chains from one sample in a study of cytomegalovirus exposure and HLA in healthy donors. TCRdb's copy holds only in-frame clones and misses some; the assay was immunoSEQ multiplex PCR. The sample lists 100,000 to 120,000 clones; over 85% were seen once. Source material: PBMCs. The receptor set was obtained from a young woman in good health and CMV-seronegative. Both conserved end residues are trimmed from each CDR3. D genes are given only for firm matches.

D gene: NA
V gene: TRBV14
CDR3 protein: ASSPAGNYNSPLH

D gene: NA
V gene: TRBV4-1
CDR3 protein: ASSHRGAEQY

D gene: TRBD1
V gene: TRBV30
CDR3 protein: AWTGQGRLNEQF

D gene: NA
V gene: TRBV18
CDR3 protein: ASSPMQIGYEQY

D gene: NA
V gene: TRBV28
CDR3 protein: ASRGTPNQPQH

D gene: NA
V gene: TRBV27
CDR3 protein: ASSLSIRDGGGPNGQPQH

D gene: NA
V gene: TRBV6-5
CDR3 protein: ASSQGASLGYT

D gene: NA
V gene: TRBV6-4
CDR3 protein: ASSARGAGANVLT

D gene: NA
V gene: TRBV28
CDR3 protein: ASSSAGQYNEQF

D gene: NA
V gene: TRBV25-1
CDR3 protein: ASSESRGSYNEQF

D gene: NA
V gene: TRBV6-5
CDR3 protein: ASSPPGGQDTEAF

D gene: TRBD1
V gene: TRBV4-2
CDR3 protein: ASSRGTGMNTEAF

D gene: NA
V gene: TRBV10-2
CDR3 protein: ASRGVRNEQY

D gene: TRBD1
V gene: TRBV20-1
CDR3 protein: SALQGNTIY